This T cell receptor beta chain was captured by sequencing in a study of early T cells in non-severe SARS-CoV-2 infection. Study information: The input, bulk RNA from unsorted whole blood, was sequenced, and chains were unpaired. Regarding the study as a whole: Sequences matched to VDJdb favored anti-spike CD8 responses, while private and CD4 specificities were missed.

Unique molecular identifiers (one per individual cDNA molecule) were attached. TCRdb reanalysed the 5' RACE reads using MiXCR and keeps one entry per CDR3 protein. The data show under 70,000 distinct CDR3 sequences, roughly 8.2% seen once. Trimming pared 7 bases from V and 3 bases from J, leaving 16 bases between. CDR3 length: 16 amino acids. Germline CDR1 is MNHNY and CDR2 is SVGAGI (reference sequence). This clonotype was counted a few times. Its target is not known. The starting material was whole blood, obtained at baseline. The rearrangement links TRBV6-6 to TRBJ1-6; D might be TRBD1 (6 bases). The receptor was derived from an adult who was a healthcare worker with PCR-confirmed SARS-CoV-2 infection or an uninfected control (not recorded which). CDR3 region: CASTSRDKDYNSPLHF. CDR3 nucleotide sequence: TGTGCCAGCACCTCCAGGGACAAGGACTATAATTCACCCCTCCACTTT.